A selection of T cell receptor beta chains follows, all from one sample in a study of lymphopenia after photon versus proton radiotherapy. The data were produced by immunoSEQ multiplex PCR, yet TCRdb's version contains in-frame clones alone and is incomplete. The table includes 25,000 to 30,000 clones, 81% detected once. Sequenced here: peripheral blood, sampled from a patient treated with photon-based radiotherapy. The receptors stem from a man aged 50 to 60 with gastric cancer. The CDR3 runs from the conserved cysteine through the conserved F or W. A D gene is named only where the DNA matches it firmly. Clone size appears in some rows only: once, few, many, or a class for an expanded clone.

v_call	clone_size	j_call	d_call	cdr3_aa	cdr3_nt
TRBV5-1	.	TRBJ2-5	TRBD1	CASSLGDRGREAQYF	TGCGCCAGCAGCTTGGGGGACAGGGGGAGAGAAGCCCAGTACTTC
TRBV10-3	.	TRBJ1-1	.	CAISVGGPNTEAFF	TGTGCCATCAGTGTTGGGGGACCGAACACTGAAGCTTTCTTT
TRBV9	.	TRBJ2-1	TRBD2	CASTRAGAPENEQFF	TGTGCCAGCACCCGAGCGGGGGCGCCTGAGAATGAGCAGTTCTTC
TRBV13	.	TRBJ1-5	TRBD1	CASGSARDRGSNQPQHF	TGTGCCAGCGGCAGCGCACGGGACAGGGGTAGCAATCAGCCCCAGCATTTT
TRBV19	.	TRBJ2-5	.	CASSPGGEETQYF	TGTGCCAGTAGCCCGGGGGGCGAAGAGACCCAGTACTTC
TRBV27	few	TRBJ1-6	.	CASTQQNSPLHF	TGTGCCAGCACCCAACAGAATTCACCCCTCCACTTT
TRBV5-1	.	TRBJ1-5	.	CASSTGTDYQPQHF	TGCGCCAGCAGCACAGGGACGGATTATCAGCCCCAGCATTTT
TRBV19	.	TRBJ2-5	.	CASTLGGGGGRETQYF	TGTGCCAGTACCCTCGGGGGAGGGGGAGGAAGGGAGACCCAGTACTTC
TRBV5-6	.	TRBJ2-1	.	CASSSGGFYNEQFF	TGTGCCAGCAGCTCGGGTGGTTTTTACAATGAGCAGTTCTTC
TRBV2	.	TRBJ1-4	TRBD1	CASSEQGGTNEKLFF	TGTGCCAGCAGTGAACAGGGGGGGACTAATGAAAAACTGTTTTTT
TRBV7-2	.	TRBJ2-2	TRBD1	CASSPYKKRQGASGELFF	TGTGCCAGCAGCCCATACAAAAAAAGACAGGGGGCCTCCGGGGAGCTGTTTTTT
TRBV9	once	TRBJ1-1	.	CASNPGGNTEAFF	TGTGCCAGCAACCCCGGGGGGAACACTGAAGCTTTCTTT
TRBV10-3	.	TRBJ2-5	.	CAIQQPGETQYF	TGTGCCATCCAACAGCCAGGGGAGACCCAGTACTTC
TRBV7-3	.	TRBJ2-1	TRBD2	CASSLTGTRSNEQFF	TGTGCCAGCAGCTTAACCGGGACTAGGTCAAATGAGCAGTTCTTC
TRBV7-8	.	TRBJ2-5	.	CASSLTGGVGETQYF	TGTGCCAGCAGCTTAACTGGCGGGGTGGGGGAGACCCAGTACTTC